The rows below give T cell receptor beta chains drawn from one sample of a study of shared clonotypes between healthy human individuals. This table comes from immunoSEQ multiplex PCR, and its TCRdb copy is limited to in-frame clones, with some not included. This table has about 600,000 clones, around 78% appearing once. Input material: PBMCs. Receptor source: a middle-aged woman in good health. Some clones in this sample may be carry-over from other donors' samples. The CDR3 runs from the conserved cysteine through the conserved F or W. The D gene is left open where the match is weak. Some rows mark clone size as missing; the rest say once, few, many or name a class of expanded clone.

V gene	clone size	D gene	J gene	CDR3 protein	CDR3 DNA
TRBV7-7	.	TRBD2	TRBJ2-7	CASSPSGSSYEQYF	TGTGCTAGCAGCCCGAGCGGGAGCTCCTACGAGCAGTACTTC
TRBV2	once	TRBD1	TRBJ2-3	CASRPGQGPDTQYF	TGTGCCAGCAGACCCGGACAGGGACCAGATACGCAGTATTTT
TRBV6-5	many	.	TRBJ1-2	CASSYSQLNYGYTF	TGTGCCAGCAGTTACTCCCAGTTGAACTATGGCTACACCTTC
TRBV7-7	once	.	TRBJ2-7	CASSLRSLGPHYEQYF	TGTGCTAGCAGCTTAAGAAGTTTGGGGCCCCATTACGAGCAGTACTTC
TRBV11-1	.	.	TRBJ2-7	CASSLGGGTETYEQYF	TGTGCCAGCAGCTTAGGAGGGGGAACAGAGACCTACGAGCAGTACTTC
TRBV29-1	many	.	TRBJ1-1	CSVSGTTEAFF	TGCAGCGTTTCAGGGACCACTGAAGCTTTCTTC
TRBV9	.	.	TRBJ2-7	CASSVGQTYEQYF	TGTGCCAGCAGCGTAGGTCAGACCTACGAGCAGTACTTC
TRBV7-9	.	TRBD1	TRBJ1-4	CASSATGTGGEKLFF	TGTGCCAGCAGCGCGACCGGGACAGGGGGTGAAAAACTGTTTTTT
TRBV10-3	.	TRBD2	TRBJ2-1	CAISLLAGLTNEQFF	TGTGCCATCAGCCTACTAGCGGGACTAACAAATGAGCAGTTCTTC
TRBV27	.	.	TRBJ2-5	CASRSHREAGETQYF	TGTGCCAGCCGATCACACAGGGAGGCGGGGGAGACCCAGTACTTC
TRBV2	.	TRBD2	TRBJ2-1	CASSDRSGRFNEQFF	TGTGCCAGCAGTGATCGGAGCGGGAGATTTAATGAGCAGTTCTTC
TRBV5-1	.	.	TRBJ2-7	CASSLDSLGYEQYF	TGCGCCAGCAGCTTAGACTCGTTGGGTTACGAGCAGTACTTC
TRBV30	once	TRBD1	TRBJ2-7	CAWSSTGPEQYF	TGTGCCTGGAGTTCGACAGGGCCCGAGCAGTACTTC
TRBV5-1	.	.	TRBJ2-5	CASSLAGSQETQYF	TGCGCCAGCAGCTTGGCGGGCAGCCAAGAGACCCAGTACTTC
TRBV7-9	.	.	TRBJ1-2	CASSIDSLGYTF	TGTGCCAGCAGCATAGACAGTTTGGGCTACACCTTC
TRBV10-3	.	TRBD2	TRBJ2-1	CAIRPGTSGNEQFF	TGTGCCATCAGGCCCGGGACTAGCGGCAATGAGCAGTTCTTC
TRBV29-1	.	TRBD2	TRBJ2-1	CSVLGGLAVDEQFF	TGCAGCGTGCTGGGGGGACTAGCAGTAGATGAGCAGTTCTTC
TRBV2	.	.	TRBJ1-2	CASSPLQGGGYGYTF	TGTGCCAGCAGTCCACTTCAGGGAGGAGGGTATGGCTACACCTTC
TRBV18	.	.	TRBJ2-7	CASSPYWTAGDEQYF	TGTGCCAGCTCACCATATTGGACAGCAGGAGACGAGCAGTACTTC
TRBV28	few	TRBD1	TRBJ2-7	CASSPPAGTGGGEQYF	TGTGCCAGCAGTCCCCCGGCCGGGACAGGGGGCGGCGAGCAGTACTTC
TRBV18	.	TRBD2	TRBJ2-1	CASSPLAGVEQFF	TGTGCCAGCTCACCACTAGCGGGAGTTGAGCAGTTCTTC
TRBV11-2	.	TRBD2	TRBJ2-5	CASSLETSGRVGGETQYF	TGTGCCAGCAGCTTAGAAACTAGCGGGAGAGTTGGGGGAGAGACCCAGTACTTC
TRBV28	.	.	TRBJ1-2	CASSLAGDFGYTF	TGTGCCAGCAGTTTAGCCGGGGATTTCGGCTACACCTTC
TRBV30	.	.	TRBJ2-7	CAWSVNLGNEQYF	TGTGCCTGGAGTGTAAATCTAGGCAACGAGCAGTACTTC
TRBV28	.	.	TRBJ2-7	CASSLFGGRGDYEQYF	TGTGCCAGCAGTTTATTTGGTGGGCGGGGAGACTACGAGCAGTACTTC
TRBV29-1	few	TRBD1	TRBJ1-1	CSVPTGTEAFF	TGCAGCGTGCCGACAGGGACCGAAGCTTTCTTT
TRBV18	.	.	TRBJ2-1	CASSPIRRELKVAGHEQFF	TGTGCCAGCTCACCAATCCGTAGGGAACTAAAAGTGGCGGGACATGAGCAGTTCTTC
TRBV2	.	TRBD1	TRBJ1-2	CASRGQVNGYTF	TGCGCCAGCAGGGGGCAGGTTAATGGCTACACCTTC
TRBV28	.	.	TRBJ1-2	CASRGQGRDGYTF	TGTGCCAGCAGGGGACAAGGGCGGGATGGCTACACCTTC
TRBV5-1	.	.	TRBJ2-1	CASSLDSGTRGEQFF	TGCGCCAGCAGCTTGGACAGTGGAACACGGGGTGAGCAGTTCTTC
TRBV11-1	medium-sized	.	TRBJ2-2	CARLRPPVRAGELFF	TGTGCCAGACTTCGTCCTCCGGTTCGCGCCGGGGAGCTGTTTTTT
TRBV19	.	TRBD1	TRBJ1-1	CAVIRQGANTEAFF	TGTGCCGTCATAAGGCAGGGGGCGAACACTGAAGCTTTCTTT
TRBV9	.	.	TRBJ2-1	CASSTGLSGEQFF	TGTGCCAGCAGCACCGGGCTTTCCGGTGAGCAGTTCTTC
TRBV2	.	TRBD2	TRBJ2-1	CASSERENSYNEQFF	TGTGCCAGCAGCGAGCGGGAAAACTCCTACAATGAGCAGTTCTTC
TRBV28	.	.	TRBJ1-1	CASTLGPRAEAFF	TGTGCCAGCACCCTAGGACCTCGGGCTGAAGCTTTCTTT
TRBV6-5	.	.	TRBJ2-7	CASTKAYEQYF	TGTGCCAGCACCAAGGCCTACGAGCAGTACTTC
TRBV5-6	.	TRBD2	TRBJ2-3	CASSTEGLATSTDTQYF	TGTGCCAGCAGCACGGAGGGACTAGCAACTAGCACAGATACGCAGTATTTT
TRBV28	.	.	TRBJ1-6	CASSRSGASPLHF	TGTGCCAGCAGTCGGAGCGGGGCTTCACCCCTCCACTTT
TRBV18	.	.	TRBJ2-5	CASSPSPTRGETQYF	TGTGCCAGCTCACCAAGTCCGACTCGGGGTGAGACCCAGTACTTC
TRBV2	.	.	TRBJ2-5	CASSERQGRETQYF	TGTGCCAGCAGTGAAAGGCAGGGGCGAGAGACCCAGTACTTC
TRBV9	few	.	TRBJ2-5	CASSVAGGAYGETQYF	TGTGCCAGCAGCGTAGCTGGGGGGGCGTATGGGGAGACCCAGTACTTC
TRBV7-8	once	.	TRBJ2-1	CASSLEIRGVEQFF	TGTGCCAGCAGCTTAGAAATACGGGGTGTTGAGCAGTTCTTC
TRBV2	few	.	TRBJ2-1	CASIPGEDNEQFF	TGTGCCAGCATACCGGGAGAGGACAATGAGCAGTTCTTC
TRBV10-3	.	.	TRBJ2-5	CAISESSGTGETQYF	TGTGCCATCAGTGAGTCGAGCGGTACCGGGGAGACCCAGTACTTC
TRBV5-1	.	.	TRBJ2-7	CASSASIYEQYF	TGCGCCAGCAGCGCCTCCATCTACGAGCAGTACTTC
TRBV7-9	.	TRBD2	TRBJ2-2	CASSLVLAGDRVGELFF	TGTGCCAGCAGCTTAGTCCTAGCGGGAGATCGGGTCGGGGAGCTGTTTTTT
TRBV12-5	.	.	TRBJ2-1	CASGTGDLPTINEQFF	TGTGCTAGTGGTACCGGGGACTTACCCACTATCAATGAGCAGTTCTTC
TRBV4-2	.	.	TRBJ2-1	CASSNTNNEQFF	TGTGCCAGCAGCAACACTAACAATGAGCAGTTCTTC
TRBV7-2	.	.	TRBJ2-5	CASSPGETQYF	TGTGCCAGCAGCCCAGGGGAGACCCAGTACTTC
TRBV7-9	few	TRBD2	TRBJ2-1	CASSSLAGGLNEQFF	TGTGCCAGCAGCTCGCTAGCGGGAGGCCTGAATGAGCAGTTCTTC
TRBV29-1	.	TRBD2	TRBJ2-7	CSVISSGLTGSYEQYF	TGCAGCGTTATATCATCGGGACTAACTGGCTCCTACGAGCAGTACTTC
TRBV7-7	.	.	TRBJ1-5	CASSFRDRFGNWPQHF	TGTGCTAGCAGCTTCCGGGACCGCTTTGGGAATTGGCCCCAGCATTTT
TRBV7-8	.	TRBD1	TRBJ2-1	CASSLTRDRAFEQFF	TGTGCCAGCAGCTTAACTCGGGACAGGGCCTTTGAGCAGTTCTTC
TRBV5-6	.	TRBD2	TRBJ2-7	CASSLGPSGTYEQYF	TGTGCCAGCAGCTTGGGACCTAGCGGCACCTACGAGCAGTACTTC
TRBV15	.	.	TRBJ1-4	CATSRGLGAVEKLFF	TGTGCCACCAGCAGAGGGTTGGGGGCGGTTGAAAAACTGTTTTTT
TRBV9	few	.	TRBJ1-5	CASSPDVSQPQHF	TGTGCCAGCAGCCCGGACGTGTCTCAGCCCCAGCATTTT
TRBV5-1	.	TRBD1	TRBJ2-3	CASSRGQGLVGPSTDTQYF	TGCGCCAGCAGCCGGGGACAGGGGCTCGTTGGGCCTAGCACAGATACGCAGTATTTT